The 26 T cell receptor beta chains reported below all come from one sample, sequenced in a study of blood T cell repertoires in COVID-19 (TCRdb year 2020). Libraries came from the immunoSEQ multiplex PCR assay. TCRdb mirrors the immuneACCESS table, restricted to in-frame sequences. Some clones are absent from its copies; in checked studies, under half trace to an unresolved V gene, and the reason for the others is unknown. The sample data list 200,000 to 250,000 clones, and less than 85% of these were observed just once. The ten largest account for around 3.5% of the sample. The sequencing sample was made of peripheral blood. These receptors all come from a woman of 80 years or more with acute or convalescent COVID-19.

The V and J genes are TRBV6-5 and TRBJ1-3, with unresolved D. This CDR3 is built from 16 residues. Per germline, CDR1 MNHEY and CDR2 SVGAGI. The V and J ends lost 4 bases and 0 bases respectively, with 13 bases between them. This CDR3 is CASSLRAGSSGNTIYF. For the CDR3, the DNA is TGTGCCAGCAGTTTGAGGGCCGGCAGCTCTGGAAACACCATATATTTT.

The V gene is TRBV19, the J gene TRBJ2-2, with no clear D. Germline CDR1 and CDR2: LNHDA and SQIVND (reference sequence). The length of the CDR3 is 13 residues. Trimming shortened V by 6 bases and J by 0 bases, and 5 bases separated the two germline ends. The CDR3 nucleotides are TGTGCCAGTAGACAGACGAACACCGGGGAGCTGTTTTTT. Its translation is CASRQTNTGELFF.

Written as DNA, the CDR3 is TGTGCCAGCAGCGTAGCCTGGGGCAGTCGCTCTGGAAACACCATATATTTT. It encodes CASSVAWGSRSGNTIYF. The chain carries TRBV9 and TRBJ1-3; the D gene is possibly TRBD1 (5 bases). V was pared by 0 bases and J by 0 bases, with 13 bases between. The CDR3 sequence is 17 residues long. Germline assignment: CDR1 SGDLS and CDR2 YYNGEE.

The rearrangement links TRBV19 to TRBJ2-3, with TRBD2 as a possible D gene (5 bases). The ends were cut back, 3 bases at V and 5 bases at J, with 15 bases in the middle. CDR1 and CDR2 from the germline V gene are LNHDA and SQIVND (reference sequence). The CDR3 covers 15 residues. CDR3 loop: CASSIRPNAGDTQYF. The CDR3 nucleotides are TGTGCCAGTAGTATCCGACCCAACGCGGGAGATACGCAGTATTTT.

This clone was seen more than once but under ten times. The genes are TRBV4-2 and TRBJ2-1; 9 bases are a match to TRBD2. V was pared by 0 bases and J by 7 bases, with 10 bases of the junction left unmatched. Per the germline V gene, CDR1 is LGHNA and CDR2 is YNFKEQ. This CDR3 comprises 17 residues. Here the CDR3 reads CASSQELGRGGRNEQFF. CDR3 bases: TGTGCCAGCAGCCAAGAGTTGGGGCGGGGGGGCCGGAATGAGCAGTTCTTC.

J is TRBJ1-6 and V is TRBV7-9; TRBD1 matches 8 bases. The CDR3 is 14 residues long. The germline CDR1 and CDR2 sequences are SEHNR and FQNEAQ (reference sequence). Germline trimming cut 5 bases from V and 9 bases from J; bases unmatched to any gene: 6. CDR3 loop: CASSHWTGSSPLHF. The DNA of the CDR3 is TGTGCCAGCAGCCATTGGACAGGGAGTTCACCCCTCCACTTT.

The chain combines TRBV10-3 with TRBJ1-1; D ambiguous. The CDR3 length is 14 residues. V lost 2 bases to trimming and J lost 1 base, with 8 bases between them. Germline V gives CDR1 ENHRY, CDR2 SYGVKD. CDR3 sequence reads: CAISELTRNTEAFF. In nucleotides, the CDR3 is TGTGCCATCAGTGAGCTGACACGGAACACTGAAGCTTTCTTT.

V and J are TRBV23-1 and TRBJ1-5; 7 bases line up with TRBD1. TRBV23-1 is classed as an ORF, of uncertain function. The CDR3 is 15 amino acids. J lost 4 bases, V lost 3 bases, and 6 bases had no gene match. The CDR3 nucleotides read TGCGCCAGCAGTCACGGACAGGAGGGGAATCAGCCCCAGCATTTT. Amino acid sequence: CASSHGQEGNQPQHF.

In DNA form, the CDR3 reads TGTGCCAGCAATCCGGGACAGCAGAATCAGCCCCAGCATTTT. Its translation is CASNPGQQNQPQHF. The chain employs TRBV6-5 and TRBJ1-5; 7 bases are shared with TRBD1. The length of the CDR3 is 14 residues. The germline V gene has CDR1 MNHEY and CDR2 SVGAGI. J lost 4 bases, V lost 7 bases, and 7 bases had no gene match.

The CDR3 DNA sequence: TGTGCCAGCGCTAGCGGGGGGAAACTTTCCTACGAGCAGTACTTC. Translated: CASASGGKLSYEQYF. The chain carries TRBV28 and TRBJ2-7; 11 nucleotides match TRBD2. In germline, CDR1 is MDHEN, CDR2 SYDVKM. V lost 8 bases to trimming and J lost 1 base; unmatched junction nucleotides: 7. This CDR3 region has 15 residues.

CDR3 nucleotide sequence: TGTGCCAGCAGCGCTGGACAGGGATCGAACTATGGCTACACCTTC. Encoded protein: CASSAGQGSNYGYTF. The genes are TRBV5-4 and TRBJ1-2; the match to TRBD1 covers 8 bases. Germline assignment: CDR1 SGHNT and CDR2 YYREEE (reference sequence). The CDR3 length is 15 residues. With V trimmed by 4 bases and J by 2 bases, 7 bases remained unmatched. Full variable domain (rest looked up from reference TRBV5-4 and TRBJ1-2): ETGVTQSPTHLIKTRGQQVTLRCSSQSGHNTVSWYQQALGQGPQFIFQYYREEENGRGNFPPRFSGLQFPNYSSELNVNALELDDSALYLCASSAGQGSNYGYTFGSGTRLTVV.

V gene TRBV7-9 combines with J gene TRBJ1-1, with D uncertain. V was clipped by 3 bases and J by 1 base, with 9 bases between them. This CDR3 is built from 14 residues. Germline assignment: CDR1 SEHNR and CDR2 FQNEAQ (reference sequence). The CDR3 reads CASSFRAGNTEAFF. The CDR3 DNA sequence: TGTGCCAGCAGCTTCCGAGCAGGGAACACTGAAGCTTTCTTT.

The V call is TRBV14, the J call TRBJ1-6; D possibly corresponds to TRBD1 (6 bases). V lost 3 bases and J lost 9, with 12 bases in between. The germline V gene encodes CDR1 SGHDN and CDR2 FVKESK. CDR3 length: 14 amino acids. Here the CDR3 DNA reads TGTGCCAGCAGCCAGCAGGGAGGGGGTTCACCCCTCCACTTT. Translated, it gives CASSQQGGGSPLHF.

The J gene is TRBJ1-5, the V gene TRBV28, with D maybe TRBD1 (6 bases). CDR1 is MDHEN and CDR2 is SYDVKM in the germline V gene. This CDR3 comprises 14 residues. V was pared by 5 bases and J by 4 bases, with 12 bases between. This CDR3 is CASSRTADNQPQHF. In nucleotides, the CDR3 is TGTGCCAGCAGTCGGACAGCCGATAATCAGCCCCAGCATTTT.

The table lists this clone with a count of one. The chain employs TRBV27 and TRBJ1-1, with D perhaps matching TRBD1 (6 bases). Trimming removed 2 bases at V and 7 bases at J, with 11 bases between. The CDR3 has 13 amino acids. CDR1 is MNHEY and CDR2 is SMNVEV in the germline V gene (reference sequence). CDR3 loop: CASSLVGQFEAFF. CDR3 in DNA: TGTGCCAGCAGTTTAGTAGGACAGTTTGAAGCTTTCTTT.

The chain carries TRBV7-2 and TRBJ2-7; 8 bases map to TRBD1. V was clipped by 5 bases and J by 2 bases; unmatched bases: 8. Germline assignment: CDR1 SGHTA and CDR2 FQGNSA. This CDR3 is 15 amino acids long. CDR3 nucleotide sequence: TGTGCCAGCAGCAGATACGGGACAGGACCCTACGAGCAGTACTTC. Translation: CASSRYGTGPYEQYF.

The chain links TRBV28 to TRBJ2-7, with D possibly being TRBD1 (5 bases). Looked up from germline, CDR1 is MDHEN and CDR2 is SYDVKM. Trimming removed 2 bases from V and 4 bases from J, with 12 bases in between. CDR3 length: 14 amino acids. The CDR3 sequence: CASSLTGSRYEQYF. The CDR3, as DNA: TGTGCCAGCAGTTTAACAGGCAGCCGATACGAGCAGTACTTC.

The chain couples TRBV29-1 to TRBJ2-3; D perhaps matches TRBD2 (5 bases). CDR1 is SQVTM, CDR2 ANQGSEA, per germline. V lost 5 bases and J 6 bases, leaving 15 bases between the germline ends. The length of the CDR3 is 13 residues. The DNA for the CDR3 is TGCAGCGTTCGAGAGGGCAAGCCCGATACGCAGTATTTT. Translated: CSVREGKPDTQYF.

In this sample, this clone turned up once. CDR3 protein: CASSLPGQGYGYTF. For the CDR3, the DNA is TGTGCCAGCAGCCTCCCAGGACAGGGCTATGGCTACACCTTC. The chain couples TRBV3-1 (or the pseudogene TRBV3-2) to TRBJ1-2, with TRBD1 matching over 8 bases. CDR1 is LGHDT, CDR2 YNNKEL, per germline (reference sequence). This CDR3 has 14 amino acids. Trimming removed 4 bases from V and 4 bases from J; junction bases left unmatched: 5.

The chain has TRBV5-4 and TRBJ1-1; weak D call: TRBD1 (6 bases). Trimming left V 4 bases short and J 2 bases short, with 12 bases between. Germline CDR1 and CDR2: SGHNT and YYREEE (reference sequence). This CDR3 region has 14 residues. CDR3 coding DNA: TGTGCCAGCAGCCCCGGGACATCTAACACTGAAGCTTTCTTT. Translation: CASSPGTSNTEAFF.

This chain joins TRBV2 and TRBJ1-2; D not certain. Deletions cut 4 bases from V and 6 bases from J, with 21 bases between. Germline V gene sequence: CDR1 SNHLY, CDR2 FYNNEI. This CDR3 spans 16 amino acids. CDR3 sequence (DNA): TGTGCCAGCAGTGTACCGGGGTACGGCGTTCAGCATGGCTACACCTTC. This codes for CASSVPGYGVQHGYTF.

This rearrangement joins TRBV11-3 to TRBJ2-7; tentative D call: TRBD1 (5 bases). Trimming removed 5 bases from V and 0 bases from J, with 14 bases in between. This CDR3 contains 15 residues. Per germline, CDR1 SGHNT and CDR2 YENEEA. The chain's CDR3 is CASSRLAGYSYEQYF. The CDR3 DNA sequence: TGTGCCAGCAGCCGACTGGCAGGGTACTCCTACGAGCAGTACTTC.

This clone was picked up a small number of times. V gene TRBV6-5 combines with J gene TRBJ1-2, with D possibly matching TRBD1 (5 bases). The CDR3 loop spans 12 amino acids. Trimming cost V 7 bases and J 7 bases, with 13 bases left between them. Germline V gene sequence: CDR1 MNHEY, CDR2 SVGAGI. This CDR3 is CASKAGPSGYTF. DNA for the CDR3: TGTGCCAGCAAGGCAGGGCCAAGTGGCTACACCTTC.

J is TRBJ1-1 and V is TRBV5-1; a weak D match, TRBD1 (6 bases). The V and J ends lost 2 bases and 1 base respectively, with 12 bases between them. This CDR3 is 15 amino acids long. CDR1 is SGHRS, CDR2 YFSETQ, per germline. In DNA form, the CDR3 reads TGCGCCAGCAGCTTCTCCCCACAGGGGAACACTGAAGCTTTCTTT. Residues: CASSFSPQGNTEAFF. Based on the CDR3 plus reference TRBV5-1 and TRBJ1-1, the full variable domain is KAGVTQTPRYLIKTRGQQVTLSCSPISGHRSVSWYQQTPGQGLQFLFEYFSETQRNKGNFPGRFSGRQFSNSRSEMNVSTLELGDSALYLCASSFSPQGNTEAFFGQGTRLTVV.

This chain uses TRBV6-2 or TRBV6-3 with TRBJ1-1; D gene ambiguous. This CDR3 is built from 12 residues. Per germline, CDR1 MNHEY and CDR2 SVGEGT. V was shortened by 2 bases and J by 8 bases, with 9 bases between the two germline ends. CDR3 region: CASSYVGLEAFF. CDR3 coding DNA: TGTGCCAGCAGTTACGTGGGCCTAGAAGCTTTCTTT.

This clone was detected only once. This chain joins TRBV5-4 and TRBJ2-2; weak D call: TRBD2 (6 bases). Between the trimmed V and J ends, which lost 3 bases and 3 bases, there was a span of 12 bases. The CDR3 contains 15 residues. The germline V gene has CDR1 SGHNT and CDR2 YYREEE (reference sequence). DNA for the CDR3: TGTGCCAGCAGCTACTGGCGGAGGGACACCGGGGAGCTGTTTTTT. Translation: CASSYWRRDTGELFF. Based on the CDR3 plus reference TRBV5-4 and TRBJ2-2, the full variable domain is ETGVTQSPTHLIKTRGQQVTLRCSSQSGHNTVSWYQQALGQGPQFIFQYYREEENGRGNFPPRFSGLQFPNYSSELNVNALELDDSALYLCASSYWRRDTGELFFGEGSRLTVL.